This T cell receptor (beta chain) was documented in a study of T-cell reconstitution after alpha-beta-depleted transplantation in children. Overall study findings and caveats: At the one-year point after transplant, T-cell counts and TCRbeta diversity were found to come mostly from T cells that had been newly produced.

This clonotype was picked up many times. The antigen remains undetermined. Library preparation (for TCRbeta) was performed with unique molecular identifiers. TCRdb reanalysed the PCR reads using MiXCR and keeps one entry per CDR3 protein. This sample has about 150,000 distinct CDR3 sequences, with 8% to 10% found just once. Germline trimming cut 2 bases from V and 4 bases from J; bases unmatched to any gene: 8. The length of the CDR3 is 15 residues. Germline V gene lookup returns CDR1 DFQATT and CDR2 SNEGSKA (reference sequence). This sequence originates from a female patient aged 2-10 years who had a stem cell transplant for congenital amegakaryocytic thrombocytopenia, so the T cells may come from the graft donor. This chain links TRBV20-1 with TRBJ2-5; 9 nucleotides match TRBD2. The sample consisted of PBMCs, mostly from graft donor cells, taken 180 days after TCRalphabeta/CD19-depleted stem cell transplant. DNA for the CDR3: TGCAGTGCTAGATTCGCGGGGGGGCCTACAGAGACCCAGTACTTC. Translating gives CSARFAGGPTETQYF.